These 3 T cell receptor beta chains were sequenced from one sample in a study of vaccination and CD4 T cells after COVID-19. No cognate antigen is known for these TCRs. Treatment in this sample: roughly nine-day PBMC culture with coronavirus spike peptide pools or control peptides (ViraFEST assay). Sequence data for DNA of cultured CD4+ T cells were generated by the Oncomine TCR Beta short-read assay. MiXCR was run by TCRdb on the PCR reads, yielding one entry per CDR3 protein. The top ten clones hold less than 45% of a sample with roughly 4,000 distinct CDR3 sequences, 70% to 80% of them seen once. The sequenced sample was CD4+ T cells from blood, cultured in vitro. The receptor source for this set is a human donor who had recovered from COVID-19.

V usage is TRBV19 and J usage is TRBJ2-2; 10 positions match TRBD2. Looked up from germline, CDR1 is LNHDA and CDR2 is SQIVND (reference sequence). This CDR3 is 14 amino acids long. The ends lost 7 bases at V and 4 bases at J; junction bases unmatched: 3. CDR3 residues: CASTVAGGTGELFF. As DNA, the CDR3 is TGTGCCAGTACGGTAGCGGGGGGCACCGGGGAGCTGTTTTTT.

The chain joins TRBV6-1 to TRBJ1-2; D might be TRBD1 (6 bases). V was trimmed by 7 bases and J by 6 bases, leaving 18 bases between them. The germline CDR1 and CDR2 sequences are MNHNS and SASEGT. The CDR3 extends over 14 amino acids. The CDR3 spells CASTHIREGDGYTF. CDR3 nucleotide sequence: TGTGCCAGCACCCACATCAGAGAGGGGGATGGCTACACCTTC.

Judged by abundance, this clonotype is large. V gene TRBV20-1 combines with J gene TRBJ1-1; D is uncertain. Trimming cost V 4 bases and J 4 bases, with 22 bases left between them. This CDR3 contains 16 residues. The germline gives CDR1 DFQATT, CDR2 SNEGSKA (reference sequence). The CDR3 reads CSAMLRLRTSSTEAFF. The CDR3 nucleotides read TGCAGTGCTATGTTAAGACTCAGGACGAGTTCCACTGAAGCTTTCTTT.